This is a list of T cell receptor beta chains from one sample in a study of blood T cell repertoires in COVID-19. Method: immunoSEQ multiplex PCR; TCRdb's copy keeps in-frame clones and lacks some. The data contain fewer than 250,000 clones, around four fifths of them singletons. The sequencing input was peripheral blood. Source of these receptors: a woman in her forties or fifties with acute or convalescent COVID-19. The CDR3 runs from the conserved cysteine through the conserved F or W. A D gene is named only where the DNA matches it firmly. Not all rows give a size; the values are once, few, many and, for expanded clones, a class.

v_call,clone_size,j_call,d_call,cdr3_aa,cdr3_nt
TRBV9,NA,TRBJ1-1,NA,CASSSFAGGANTEAFF,TGTGCCAGCAGCTCCTTTGCTGGGGGCGCAAACACTGAAGCTTTCTTT
TRBV6-5,NA,TRBJ2-1,TRBD1,CASTIGSGGDNEQFF,TGTGCCAGCACCATAGGGTCAGGGGGTGACAATGAGCAGTTCTTC
TRBV5-1,NA,TRBJ1-1,NA,CASRTQGSATEAFF,TGCGCCAGCAGAACACAGGGTTCGGCGACTGAAGCTTTCTTT
TRBV5-6,NA,TRBJ2-5,NA,CASSPFGGQQETQYF,TGTGCCAGCAGCCCATTTGGCGGACAGCAAGAGACCCAGTACTTC
TRBV27,NA,TRBJ1-2,NA,CASSLSRTGGYTF,TGTGCCAGCAGTTTATCCCGAACGGGTGGCTACACCTTC
TRBV12-3/TRBV12-4,NA,TRBJ2-3,NA,CASSRDSPDTQYF,TGTGCCAGCAGTCGGGACTCCCCAGATACGCAGTATTTT
TRBV6-1,NA,TRBJ2-3,NA,CASSDRLTRSTDTQYF,TGTGCCAGCAGTGATAGGCTGACTAGAAGCACAGATACGCAGTATTTT
TRBV28,once,TRBJ2-7,TRBD1,CASSSTQGQGAGSEQYF,TGTGCCAGCAGTTCTACACAGGGACAGGGGGCTGGGAGCGAGCAGTACTTC
TRBV30,NA,TRBJ1-4,TRBD1,CAWLRAFNRGPNEKLFF,TGTGCCTGGCTTAGAGCCTTCAACAGGGGCCCCAATGAAAAACTGTTTTTT
TRBV18,NA,TRBJ2-2,NA,CASTARGGSNTGELFF,TGTGCCAGTACAGCCAGGGGTGGCTCGAACACCGGGGAGCTGTTTTTT
TRBV27,NA,TRBJ2-7,TRBD2,CASSLLTSHSYEQYF,TGTGCCAGCAGTTTGTTGACTAGCCACTCCTACGAGCAGTACTTC
TRBV25-1,NA,TRBJ2-7,TRBD1,CASVKIGVDRGPYEQYF,TGTGCCAGCGTTAAAATAGGGGTGGACAGGGGACCCTACGAGCAGTACTTC
TRBV11-2,NA,TRBJ1-3,TRBD1,CASSTRQGGTIYF,TGTGCCAGCAGCACCCGACAGGGTGGGACCATATATTTT
TRBV27,many,TRBJ1-5,TRBD1,CASSPRGQLNNQPQHF,TGTGCCAGCAGCCCCCGGGGACAGTTAAACAATCAGCCCCAGCATTTT
TRBV24-1,NA,TRBJ2-1,NA,CATSLYNEQFF,TGTGCCACCAGTCTCTACAATGAGCAGTTCTTC
TRBV19,NA,TRBJ1-2,TRBD1,CASSISEGAYGYTF,TGTGCCAGTAGTATATCGGAGGGGGCCTATGGCTACACCTTC
TRBV7-2,NA,TRBJ2-5,NA,CASSLATTSETQYF,TGTGCCAGCAGCTTAGCCACAACCTCGGAGACCCAGTACTTC
TRBV5-1,NA,TRBJ2-1,NA,CASSWQTYNEQFF,TGCGCCAGCAGCTGGCAGACCTACAATGAGCAGTTCTTC
TRBV11-2,NA,TRBJ2-6,NA,CASSRGSSGANVLTF,TGTGCCAGCAGCAGGGGCAGCTCTGGGGCCAACGTCCTGACTTTC
TRBV12-3/TRBV12-4,NA,TRBJ2-7,NA,CASSLIRLDEQYF,TGTGCCAGCAGTTTAATTCGACTCGACGAGCAGTACTTC
TRBV27,NA,TRBJ1-3,NA,CASSLRGQGFSGNTIYF,TGTGCCAGCAGTTTAAGAGGGCAGGGGTTCTCTGGAAACACCATATATTTT
TRBV7-7,NA,TRBJ2-3,TRBD1,CASSLGTGGADTQYF,TGTGCTAGCAGCTTGGGGACAGGGGGCGCAGATACGCAGTATTTT
TRBV5-1,NA,TRBJ2-7,TRBD1,CASTRGDRAYEQYF,TGCGCCAGCACCCGAGGGGACAGGGCCTACGAGCAGTACTTC
TRBV24-1,NA,TRBJ1-5,TRBD1,CATSGRTGSFNQPQHF,TGTGCCACCAGTGGAAGGACAGGCTCCTTCAATCAGCCCCAGCATTTT
TRBV7-2,NA,TRBJ2-2,TRBD2,CASSPGLAATGELFF,TGTGCCAGCAGCCCGGGACTAGCGGCCACCGGGGAGCTGTTTTTT
TRBV18,NA,TRBJ2-3,TRBD2,CASSPPKSGGTSGRTQYF,TGTGCCAGCTCACCACCCAAATCCGGAGGGACTAGCGGGAGAACGCAGTATTTT
TRBV5-5,NA,TRBJ2-7,TRBD2,CASSSAGAYEQYF,TGTGCCAGCAGCTCTGCGGGGGCCTACGAGCAGTACTTC
TRBV5-4,NA,TRBJ2-7,TRBD1,CASSPTDRGTEQYF,TGTGCCAGCAGCCCGACCGACAGGGGAACCGAGCAGTACTTC
TRBV2,NA,TRBJ1-1,NA,CASSPRETPNTEAFF,TGTGCCAGCAGTCCCAGGGAAACCCCGAACACTGAAGCTTTCTTT
TRBV7-6,NA,TRBJ1-1,NA,CASSARDTMNTEAFF,TGTGCCAGCAGCGCCCGGGACACCATGAACACTGAAGCTTTCTTT
TRBV27,many,TRBJ2-5,TRBD1,CASSPTGSKTQYF,TGTGCCAGCAGCCCGACAGGGTCCAAGACCCAGTACTTC
TRBV6-5,NA,TRBJ1-2,NA,CASSSAGLSLYYGYTF,TGTGCCAGCAGTTCGGCAGGGTTATCCCTCTACTATGGCTACACCTTC
TRBV28,NA,TRBJ2-1,NA,CASSLQAPEQFF,TGTGCCAGCAGTTTACAAGCTCCGGAGCAGTTCTTC
TRBV18,NA,TRBJ1-2,NA,CASSPGGDYGYTF,TGTGCCAGCTCACCCGGGGGAGACTATGGCTACACCTTC
TRBV7-3,NA,TRBJ2-7,TRBD2,CASSSKAGDEQYF,TGTGCCAGCAGCTCTAAAGCGGGAGACGAGCAGTACTTC
TRBV15,NA,TRBJ2-5,NA,CATSRPAEGETQYF,TGTGCCACCAGCAGACCCGCGGAGGGGGAGACCCAGTACTTC
TRBV6-6,NA,TRBJ1-6,NA,CASSIQGYNSPLHF,TGTGCCAGCAGTATACAGGGCTATAATTCACCCCTCCACTTT
TRBV2,NA,TRBJ2-7,TRBD2,CASRGLAIVEQYF,TGTGCCTCCAGGGGACTAGCGATTGTCGAGCAGTACTTC
TRBV19,NA,TRBJ1-1,NA,CATGRLTEAFF,TGTGCCACCGGGAGACTGACTGAAGCTTTCTTT
TRBV10-3,NA,TRBJ2-7,TRBD1,CAISGRGQGIGEQYF,TGTGCCATCAGTGGCCGGGGACAGGGTATAGGCGAGCAGTACTTC
TRBV11-2,NA,TRBJ2-7,NA,CASSAPPGLHEQYF,TGTGCCAGCAGCGCCCCTCCAGGGCTCCACGAGCAGTACTTC
TRBV15,NA,TRBJ2-3,NA,CATRDYRTDTQYF,TGTGCCACCAGAGACTACCGCACAGATACGCAGTATTTT
TRBV27,NA,TRBJ1-2,NA,CASSPGGNYGYTF,TGTGCCAGCAGCCCCGGGGGAAACTATGGCTACACCTTC
TRBV3-1/TRBV3-2,once,TRBJ2-5,NA,CASSQEPTRGETQYF,TGTGCCAGCAGCCAAGAGCCTACTAGGGGGGAGACCCAGTACTTC
TRBV7-2,NA,TRBJ2-7,NA,CASSSGLLPGYEQYF,TGTGCCAGCAGCTCCGGCCTTCTCCCGGGCTACGAGCAGTACTTC
TRBV6-5,NA,TRBJ2-1,TRBD2,CASSKLAGVFNEQFF,TGTGCCAGCAGTAAGCTAGCGGGAGTTTTCAATGAGCAGTTCTTC
TRBV24-1,NA,TRBJ1-2,TRBD1,CATSEGQGAVNYGYTF,TGTGCCACCAGTGAGGGACAGGGGGCAGTTAACTATGGCTACACCTTC
TRBV7-2,NA,TRBJ2-3,TRBD2,CASSLGAGASTDTQYF,TGTGCCAGCAGCTTAGGGGCGGGAGCCTCCACAGATACGCAGTATTTT